This entry lists 15 T cell receptor beta chains sequenced from one sample in a study of blood T cell repertoires in COVID-19. The method was immunoSEQ multiplex PCR; TCRdb's version includes in-frame clones alone and lacks a portion of them. Of 490,000 or so clones detected, 70% to 90% appear once; the ten largest clones hold around 7.9%. Sequencing used PBMCs or T cells enriched from blood (not recorded which). Source of these receptors: a woman between 55 and 75 years old who had recovered from COVID-19.

This sequence joins TRBV15 and TRBJ1-2; D unresolved. The CDR3 loop spans 15 amino acids. Trimming shortened V by 1 base and J by 4 bases, and 13 bases separated the two germline ends. Germline CDR1 LNHNV, CDR2 YYDKDF (reference sequence). CDR3 in DNA: TGTGCCACCAGCAGAGGTCCAGCGGGTATCTATGGCTACACCTTC. The encoded protein is CATSRGPAGIYGYTF.

This clone was seen once. This chain joins TRBV9 and TRBJ1-3; 7 bases match TRBD1. Germline V gene sequence: CDR1 SGDLS, CDR2 YYNGEE. CDR3 length: 13 amino acids. V gave up 3 bases and J gave up 6 bases; unmatched junction bases: 3. The CDR3 loop reads CASSEQGSNTIYF. The CDR3 DNA reads as TGTGCCAGCAGCGAACAGGGGTCAAACACCATATATTTT.

The rearrangement joins TRBV19 to TRBJ2-5; D might be TRBD1 (6 bases). The CDR3 is 17 amino acids. The V gene's germline CDR1 is LNHDA and CDR2 SQIVND (reference sequence). V was clipped by 5 bases and J by 6 bases, with 25 bases between them. CDR3 sequence (DNA): TGTGCCAGTAGTTTGACGCCCCGGGACACCTCCGTTAAGACCCAGTACTTC. It codes for CASSLTPRDTSVKTQYF.

This clone showed up just once. The chain has TRBV2 and TRBJ2-2, with 9 bases identical to TRBD1. The CDR3 has 16 amino acids. Trimming at V came to 6 bases and at J to 6 bases, leaving 11 bases not matched to a gene. Germline assignment: CDR1 SNHLY and CDR2 FYNNEI. The CDR3 reads CASRNRDRVSPGELFF. The CDR3 region has the DNA TGTGCCAGCAGGAACCGGGACAGGGTTAGCCCCGGGGAGCTGTTTTTT.

The J gene is TRBJ1-4, the V gene TRBV6-6; 8 positions agree with TRBD1. Per the germline V gene, CDR1 is MNHNY and CDR2 is SVGAGI (reference sequence). Trimming cost V 2 bases and J 7 bases; bases outside gene matches: 9. This CDR3 is 16 amino acids long. The CDR3 bases are TGTGCCAGCAGTTACCATTCGACAGGGGATAGTGAAAAACTGTTTTTT. This encodes CASSYHSTGDSEKLFF.

The chain has TRBV5-8 and TRBJ1-1; no clear D. Germline V gene data show CDR1 as SGHTS and CDR2 as YDEGEE. V lost 4 bases and J lost 3, with 16 bases in between. This CDR3 has 15 residues. This CDR3 is CASSRGLAEDTEAFF. CDR3 DNA sequence: TGTGCCAGCAGCCGAGGCTTGGCTGAGGACACTGAAGCTTTCTTT.

As to this clone: Other DNA sequences from this sample encode an identical CDR3 as well. The chain has TRBV29-1 and TRBJ1-1; 7 positions agree with TRBD1. Germline V gene data show CDR1 as SQVTM and CDR2 as ANQGSEA. V lost 3 bases, J lost 0 bases, and 1 base stayed unmatched. The CDR3 sequence is 13 residues long. The CDR3 sequence is CSVDRGMNTEAFF. As DNA, the CDR3 is TGCAGCGTTGACAGGGGGATGAACACTGAAGCTTTCTTT.

This clone has a handful of counts. The rearrangement joins TRBV27 to TRBJ2-7, with 9 bases aligning to TRBD1. This CDR3 has 15 residues. The germline CDR1 and CDR2 sequences are MNHEY and SMNVEV (reference sequence). The V segment lost 6 bases and the J segment 5 bases; nucleotides outside the gene matches: 11. The CDR3 here is CASRIVGTGHHEQYV. Written as DNA, the CDR3 is TGTGCCAGCAGGATCGTCGGGACAGGGCACCACGAGCAGTACGTC.

The table lists this clone with a count of one. The genes are TRBV12-3 or TRBV12-4 and TRBJ1-4; D not certain. The ends were cut back, 5 bases at V and 6 bases at J, with 4 bases in the middle. The CDR3 is 11 amino acids. The CDR3 loop is CASSLYEKLFF. The CDR3 bases are TGTGCCAGCAGTCTATATGAAAAACTGTTTTTT.

The count of this clone is one. The gene calls are TRBV12-3 or TRBV12-4 and TRBJ2-5, with D tentatively TRBD2 (6 bases). Trimming took off 6 bases at V and 3 bases at J, with 11 bases between the two ends. The CDR3 length is 13 residues. The CDR3 loop is CASSAGKKETQYF. The CDR3 DNA is TGTGCCAGCAGCGCGGGGAAGAAAGAGACCCAGTACTTC.

This rearrangement joins TRBV10-1 to TRBJ1-1; 11 nucleotides match TRBD1. The CDR3 is 15 residues long. The V gene end was trimmed by 6 bases and the J gene end by 3 bases; junction bases not matched to a gene: 6. Per germline, CDR1 WNHNN and CDR2 SYGVQD (reference sequence). The CDR3 region is CASRAGTGGDTEAFF. CDR3 sequence (DNA): TGCGCCAGCAGGGCCGGGACAGGGGGTGACACTGAAGCTTTCTTT.

V gene TRBV10-1 combines with J gene TRBJ2-2; D is unclear. The CDR3 is made up of 13 amino acids. The V and J ends lost 7 bases and 4 bases respectively, with 10 bases between them. CDR1 and CDR2 from the germline V gene are WNHNN and SYGVQD (reference sequence). The CDR3, as DNA: TGCGCCAGCATGGGCGAGTTCACCGGGGAGCTGTTTTTT. Translating gives CASMGEFTGELFF.

The chain uses TRBV29-1 and TRBJ1-4; possible D gene TRBD1, 5 bases. Per the germline V gene, CDR1 is SQVTM and CDR2 is ANQGSEA. The CDR3 sequence is 16 residues long. Trimming removed 0 bases at V and 5 bases at J, with 16 bases between. This chain's CDR3 is CSVEEGMGLLNEKLFF. In DNA, the CDR3 is TGCAGCGTTGAAGAAGGGATGGGGCTCCTCAATGAAAAACTGTTTTTT.

This clone came up a few times. The CDR3 nucleotides are TGTGCCAGCAGCCAACTTGGAGGCACCGGGGAGCTGTTTTTT. Protein: CASSQLGGTGELFF. The chain joins TRBV3-1 (or the pseudogene TRBV3-2) to TRBJ2-2; possible D gene TRBD2, 5 bases. The CDR3 covers 14 residues. CDR1 and CDR2 from the germline V gene are LGHDT and YNNKEL (reference sequence). V lost 2 bases to trimming and J lost 4 bases, with 8 bases between them.

This sequence joins TRBV19 and TRBJ2-2; D is perhaps TRBD2 (5 bases). This CDR3 has 15 residues. Germline lookup yields CDR1 LNHDA and CDR2 SQIVND (reference sequence). The V gene lost 6 bases and the J gene lost 6 bases, with 17 bases spanning the gap. CDR3 sequence: CASRPGRGQPGELFF. The DNA for the CDR3 is TGTGCCAGTAGACCTGGACGGGGTCAGCCCGGGGAGCTGTTTTTT.